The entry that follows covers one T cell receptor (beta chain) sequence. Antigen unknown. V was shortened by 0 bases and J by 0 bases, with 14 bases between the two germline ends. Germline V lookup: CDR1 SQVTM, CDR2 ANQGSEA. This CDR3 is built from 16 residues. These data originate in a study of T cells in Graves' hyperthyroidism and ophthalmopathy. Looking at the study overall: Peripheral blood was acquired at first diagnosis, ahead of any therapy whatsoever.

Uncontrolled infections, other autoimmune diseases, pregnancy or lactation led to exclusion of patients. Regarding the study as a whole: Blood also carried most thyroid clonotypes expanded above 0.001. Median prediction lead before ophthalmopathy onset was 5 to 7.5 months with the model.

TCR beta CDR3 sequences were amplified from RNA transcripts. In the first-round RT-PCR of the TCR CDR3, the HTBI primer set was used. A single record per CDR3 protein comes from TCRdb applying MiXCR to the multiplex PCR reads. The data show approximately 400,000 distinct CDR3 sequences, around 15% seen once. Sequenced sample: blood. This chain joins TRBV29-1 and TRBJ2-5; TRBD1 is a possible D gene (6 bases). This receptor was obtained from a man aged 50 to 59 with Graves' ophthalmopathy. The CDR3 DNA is TGCAGCGTTGAAGACTCGGGACACTCACACCAAGAGACCCAGTACTTC. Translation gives CSVEDSGHSHQETQYF.